This is a list of T cell receptor beta chains from one sample in a study of PD-L1 blockade in urothelial cancer. Repertoires were generated with immunoSEQ multiplex PCR, while TCRdb's copy carries only in-frame clones and drops some. The repertoire holds 60,000 to 65,000 clones, with around 81% as singletons. The sequencing here drew on PBMCs, taken around atezolizumab (anti-PD-L1) treatment. These receptors came from a man between 65 and 80 years old with urothelial cancer. CDR3s include the opening cysteine and the closing phenylalanine or tryptophan. D genes are given only for firm matches. The size entry is marked missing in some rows and otherwise reads once, few, many or a size class.

TRBD1,NA,TRBJ2-3,TRBV5-1,TGCGCCAGCAGCTTAGGACAGGGTTTAGGCACAGATACGCAGTATTTT,CASSLGQGLGTDTQYF
TRBD2,few,TRBJ2-1,TRBV5-6,TGTGCCAGCAGCTCGCTAGCGGGTGGGCTAAATGAGCAGTTCTTC,CASSSLAGGLNEQFF
TRBD2,NA,TRBJ2-1,TRBV2,TGTGCCAGCAGCACCAAACGTCAGGGGACTAGCGGGAGTGGGTACAATGAGCAGTTCTTC,CASSTKRQGTSGSGYNEQFF
TRBD1,NA,TRBJ2-6,TRBV27,TGTGCCAGTACGGGACAGGGAGATGGGGCCAACGTCCTGACTTTC,CASTGQGDGANVLTF
TRBD2,NA,TRBJ2-7,TRBV4-2,TGTGCCAGCAGCCTTAGGACTAGCGGGAGGGCTAGCTCCTACGAGCAGTACTTC,CASSLRTSGRASSYEQYF
NA,NA,TRBJ1-5,TRBV14,TGTGCCAGCAGCCAATCAGGGGATCAGCCCCAGCATTTT,CASSQSGDQPQHF
TRBD2,NA,TRBJ2-1,TRBV19,TGTGCCAGTAACGCGGGACTAGCGGGACCGCGAGAGCAGTTCTTC,CASNAGLAGPREQFF
NA,NA,TRBJ1-5,TRBV28,TGTGCCAGCAGTTTTGCGGGGCACCAGCCCCAGCATTTT,CASSFAGHQPQHF
TRBD1,NA,TRBJ2-7,TRBV28,TGTGCCAGCAGTTTAACCGGGACAGGGGTCGACGAGCAGTACTTC,CASSLTGTGVDEQYF
NA,NA,TRBJ1-2,TRBV29-1,TGCAGCGTCCCTTCCGCCCCAGGGGACCCATCTCATGGCTACACCTTC,CSVPSAPGDPSHGYTF
NA,NA,TRBJ2-3,TRBV19,TGTGCCAGTCAAAGACAGAGCACAGATACGCAGTATTTT,CASQRQSTDTQYF
TRBD2,NA,TRBJ2-3,TRBV18,TGTGCCAGCCGTCCGGGACTAGCGGGAATCTCAGCAGATACGCAGTATTTT,CASRPGLAGISADTQYF
TRBD1,NA,TRBJ1-2,TRBV2,TGTGCCAGCAGTCGGACAGGGGGGCTAGAGGGCTACACCTTC,CASSRTGGLEGYTF